One and the same sample provided the 12 T cell receptor beta chains below, sequenced in a study of blood T cells in healthy people across ages. For the second PCR, which ran for roughly 6 to 12 cycles, a sample-barcoded 5' primer and a J-beta primer mix were used. TCRdb re-called the 5' RACE reads through MiXCR, storing one row per CDR3 protein. The sample has 800,000 to 900,000 distinct CDR3 sequences, around 62% seen once. Sequencing was performed on blood. Receptors originate from a man younger than 45 in good health.

The chain links TRBV5-8 to TRBJ2-5, with D unclear. Germline V gives CDR1 SGHTS, CDR2 YDEGEE. This CDR3 is built from 16 residues. With 0 bases removed from V and 1 base from J, the gap between germline ends came to 13 bases. Here the CDR3 reads CASSLAKYRSQETQYF. The CDR3 DNA is TGTGCCAGCAGCTTGGCCAAGTATAGGAGCCAAGAGACCCAGTACTTC.

The genes are TRBV6-1 and TRBJ2-1; TRBD2 matches at 8 bases. V lost 7 bases to trimming and J lost 6 bases; unmatched junction nucleotides: 2. The CDR3 runs 12 residues. Germline V CDR1 and CDR2: MNHNS, SASEGT. CDR3 sequence: CASTGTSNEQFF. DNA for the CDR3: TGTGCCAGCACCGGGACTAGCAATGAGCAGTTCTTC.

Only a few counts were recorded for this clonotype. V usage is TRBV20-1 and J usage is TRBJ2-7; D gene ambiguous. Germline CDR1 is DFQATT and CDR2 is SNEGSKA (reference sequence). CDR3 length: 13 residues. V shed 0 bases and J shed 1 base, with 7 bases lying between them. The CDR3 region has the DNA TGCAGTGCTAGAGAGGCCAGATCCTACGAGCAGTACTTC. Translation: CSAREARSYEQYF.

The rearrangement joins TRBV5-4 to TRBJ2-7; 11 nucleotides match TRBD2. This CDR3 has 17 amino acids. Germline lookup yields CDR1 SGHNT and CDR2 YYREEE (reference sequence). J gave up 3 bases and V 0 bases, and 8 bases lay outside the gene matches. As DNA, the CDR3 is TGTGCCAGCAGCTTGGACCTAGCGGGGGGACCAATCTACGAGCAGTACTTC. Its translation is CASSLDLAGGPIYEQYF.

J is TRBJ2-6 and V is TRBV6-5, with D perhaps TRBD2 (7 bases). The V gene lost 7 bases and the J gene lost 0 bases, with 19 bases spanning the gap. The CDR3 is made up of 18 amino acids. Germline V CDR1 and CDR2: MNHEY, SVGAGI. Here the CDR3 reads CASTYLTRGRSGANVLTF. As DNA, the CDR3 is TGTGCCAGCACCTACTTGACGCGGGGGCGCTCTGGGGCCAACGTCCTGACTTTC.

The chain has TRBV28 and TRBJ1-1; perhaps TRBD1 as D (5 bases). Between the trimmed V and J ends, which lost 7 bases and 1 base, there was a span of 13 bases. The CDR3 runs to 14 residues. The germline V gene has CDR1 MDHEN and CDR2 SYDVKM. DNA for the CDR3: TGTGCCAGCACCCCGGGGGTCGGGAACACTGAAGCTTTCTTT. Protein: CASTPGVGNTEAFF.

Only a few counts were recorded for this clonotype. V usage is TRBV14 and J usage is TRBJ2-3; D ambiguous. Between the trimmed V and J ends, which lost 0 bases and 2 bases, there was a span of 6 bases. Germline CDR1 SGHDN, CDR2 FVKESK. The CDR3 is made up of 14 amino acids. The CDR3 is CASSQEGITDTQYF. The DNA of the CDR3 is TGTGCCAGCAGCCAAGAGGGGATCACAGATACGCAGTATTTT.

The rearrangement joins TRBV7-2 to TRBJ1-4, with a tentative D call TRBD1 (5 bases). This CDR3 has 16 amino acids. The V gene lost 5 bases and the J gene lost 10 bases, with 23 bases spanning the gap. Germline lookup yields CDR1 SGHTA and CDR2 FQGNSA. The chain's CDR3 is CASSPGVGEGRGKLFF. DNA of the CDR3: TGTGCCAGCAGCCCCGGAGTGGGGGAGGGAAGGGGAAAACTGTTTTTT.

This rearrangement joins TRBV15 to TRBJ1-2, with D possibly matching TRBD1 (6 bases). With 1 base removed from V and 11 bases from J, the gap between germline ends came to 11 bases. Germline CDR1 and CDR2: LNHNV and YYDKDF (reference sequence). The CDR3 covers 12 residues. The CDR3 coding sequence is TGTGCCACCAGCAGAGCAGGGGTGCGTTACACCTTC. It translates to CATSRAGVRYTF. Supplemented by reference TRBV15 and TRBJ1-2, the full variable domain reads DAMVIQNPRYQVTQFGKPVTLSCSQTLNHNVMYWYQQKSSQAPKLLFHYYDKDFNNEADTPDNFQSRRPNTSFCFLDIRSPGLGDTAMYLCATSRAGVRYTFGSGTRLTVV.

This clonotype occurred a few times. V gene TRBV6-5 combines with J gene TRBJ2-3; tentatively, D is TRBD2 (6 bases). This CDR3 comprises 12 residues. Germline CDR1 MNHEY, CDR2 SVGAGI. The CDR3 here is CVPGDSTDTQYF. The CDR3 DNA reads TGTGTGCCGGGGGACAGCACAGATACGCAGTATTTT.

This chain links TRBV29-1 with TRBJ2-1, with TRBD1 as a possible D gene (6 bases). The CDR3 contains 16 residues. The V gene's germline CDR1 is SQVTM and CDR2 ANQGSEA. Trimming took off 5 bases at V and 9 bases at J, with 26 bases between the two ends. The CDR3 DNA sequence: TGCAGCGTTCCCTCCCCACCGGGACACTACGGAGGTGAGCAGTTCTTC. This codes for CSVPSPPGHYGGEQFF.

The rearrangement joins TRBV4-3 to TRBJ2-3; D is unclear. The V gene lost 6 bases and the J gene lost 1 base, with 11 bases spanning the gap. CDR3 size: 14 residues. In germline, CDR1 is LGHNA, CDR2 YSLEER. CDR3 in amino acids: CASSYRVGTDTQYF. The CDR3 DNA reads TGCGCCAGCAGTTACCGTGTGGGCACAGATACGCAGTATTTT.